This TCR beta chain was profiled in a study of tumor-infiltrating lymphocytes in primary liver carcinoma. Making TCR beta cDNA involved around 500 ng total RNA and a constant-region primer. Three nested multiplex PCR rounds, a slightly modified ARM-PCR, produced the libraries for TCR beta. The two initial PCR rounds, about 9 cycles each, used TRBV1-TRBV30 forward and C-beta reverse primers. TCRdb analysed the multiplex PCR reads with MiXCR anew, one entry per CDR3 protein. The sample shows around 190,000 distinct CDR3 sequences, approximately 80% of them seen only once. A word on this clonotype: One junction end does not reproduce the germline sequence, and a read error may be involved.

The germline V gene has CDR1 MNHNY and CDR2 SVGAGI (reference sequence). The CDR3 is 16 amino acids. The approximately 20-31 mg bulk tissue piece was not sorted before simultaneous RNA and DNA extraction. The rearrangement uses TRBV6-6 and TRBJ2-5, with TRBD1 matching over 10 bases. The TCR was taken from a middle-aged man with primary liver carcinoma and hepatitis B virus infection. Material for sequencing was tumor tissue from primary liver carcinoma. The chain's CDR3 is CANSIRDRGTQDTQYF. The DNA of the CDR3 is TGTGCCAACAGTATCCGGGACAGGGGTACCCAAGATACCCAGTACTTC.